Presented here are 24 T cell receptor beta chains from one specimen sequenced in a study of molecular identifiers for immune sequencing clone quantification. Via MiXCR, TCRdb re-called the PCR reads, giving one row per CDR3 protein. This repertoire shows approximately 680,000 distinct CDR3 sequences, about 25% found once; its top ten account for 0.78%. Sequenced: naive CD8+ T cells from blood, with Jurkat cell RNA spiked in. Described subset: FACS-sorted CD8+CD4-CCR7+CD45RA+ naive T cells. These receptor sequences come from a human donor in good health. Some libraries in this study had Jurkat cell RNA spiked in.

The chain carries TRBV20-1 and TRBJ1-2, with D perhaps TRBD1 (5 bases). Trimming cost V 0 bases and J 3 bases, with 14 bases left between them. The CDR3 covers 15 residues. From germline, CDR1 is DFQATT and CDR2 SNEGSKA (reference sequence). This chain's CDR3 is CSARDPGSPDYGYTF. CDR3 DNA: TGCAGTGCTAGAGATCCAGGGTCTCCGGACTATGGCTACACCTTC.

With respect to this clonotype: A junction boundary mismatches the germline segment, possibly from a read error. The rearrangement links TRBV28 to TRBJ2-5; D is perhaps TRBD1 (6 bases). Germline CDR1 is MDHEN and CDR2 is SYDVKM. The CDR3 covers 16 residues. The CDR3 region is CVSSKLLQGIQETQYF. The CDR3 DNA reads TGTGTCAGCAGTAAATTATTACAGGGTATACAAGAGACCCAGTACTTC.

Worth noting for this clonotype: A read error may explain this, as a much larger clone is one base away. The rearrangement uses TRBV4-1 and TRBJ2-7; D perhaps matches TRBD2 (5 bases). This CDR3 spans 15 amino acids. CDR1 MGHRA and CDR2 YSYEKL come from the germline V gene. The CDR3 DNA reads TGCGCCCGCAGCCAGCGGCACAGTAACTCCTACGAGCAGTACTTC. It yields the protein CARSQRHSNSYEQYF.

This clonotype was counted ten times or more. This chain uses TRBV11-2 with TRBJ2-1; 7 nucleotides align to TRBD1. This CDR3 has 14 amino acids. Germline assignment: CDR1 SGHAT and CDR2 FQNNGV. V lost 5 bases and J lost 6; bases outside the gene matches: 7. CDR3 sequence reads: CASSPNRGSNEQFF. CDR3 in DNA: TGTGCCAGCAGCCCTAACAGGGGTTCCAATGAGCAGTTCTTC.

This clonotype was counted at least ten times. The chain is built from TRBV29-1 and TRBJ2-5, with D possibly being TRBD1 (6 bases). Trimming shortened V by 7 bases and J by 5 bases, and 8 bases separated the two germline ends. The V gene's germline CDR1 is SQVTM and CDR2 ANQGSEA. The CDR3 is made up of 10 amino acids. The CDR3 spells CSGGLETQYF. As DNA, the CDR3 is TGCAGCGGGGGGCTCGAGACCCAGTACTTC. Using reference TRBV29-1 and TRBJ2-5 for the parts outside the CDR3, the full variable domain is SAVISQKPSRDICQRGTSLTIQCQVDSQVTMMFWYRQQPGQSLTLIATANQGSEATYESGFVIDKFPISRPNLTFSTLTVSNMSPEDSSIYLCSGGLETQYFGPGTRLLVL.

The J gene is TRBJ2-1, the V gene TRBV27, with D possibly matching TRBD1 (6 bases). V lost 3 bases and J 2 bases, leaving 11 bases between the germline ends. This CDR3 spans 15 amino acids. Germline CDR1 is MNHEY and CDR2 is SMNVEV (reference sequence). CDR3 loop: CASSLSQGPYNEQFF. In DNA, the CDR3 is TGTGCCAGCAGTTTGTCTCAGGGGCCCTACAATGAGCAGTTCTTC.

This clonotype was seen ten or more times. V and J are TRBV5-4 and TRBJ2-6, with D unresolved. Trimming stripped 8 bases from V and 0 bases from J, with 15 bases between. CDR1 and CDR2 from the germline V gene are SGHNT and YYREEE (reference sequence). The CDR3 totals 16 residues. The CDR3 here is CARGRTVSSGANVLTF. The CDR3 coding sequence is TGTGCCAGAGGTAGGACCGTGTCCTCTGGGGCCAACGTCCTGACTTTC.

This clonotype was counted at least ten times. The chain uses TRBV9 and TRBJ2-2; D remains unclear. V shed 3 bases and J shed 6 bases, with 3 bases lying between them. The CDR3 length is 11 residues. Germline values: CDR1 SGDLS, CDR2 YYNGEE. The CDR3 here is CASSAAGELFF. The CDR3 DNA reads as TGTGCCAGCAGCGCGGCCGGGGAGCTGTTTTTT.

The sample holds one count of this clonotype. This chain uses TRBV6-5 with TRBJ2-7; possible D gene TRBD1, 6 bases. V lost 4 bases to trimming and J lost 3 bases, with 13 bases between them. This CDR3 has 14 residues. Germline-derived CDR1 and CDR2 are MNHEY and SVGAGI. This CDR3 is CASSSPGHIYEQYF. In nucleotides, the CDR3 is TGTGCCAGCAGTTCGCCGGGACACATCTACGAGCAGTACTTC.

This clonotype was picked up a small number of times. This sequence joins TRBV19 and TRBJ2-7, with a possible D match to TRBD2 (5 bases). V gave up 1 base and J gave up 0 bases, with 10 bases separating them. There are 15 residues in the CDR3. Germline CDR1 LNHDA, CDR2 SQIVND (reference sequence). CDR3 sequence: CASSIGSGASYEQYF. CDR3 DNA sequence: TGTGCCAGTAGTATAGGGAGCGGTGCCTCCTACGAGCAGTACTTC.

The chain has TRBV29-1 and TRBJ2-4; a weak D match, TRBD2 (7 bases). Trimming removed 6 bases from V and 4 bases from J, with 13 bases in between. The CDR3 is 13 amino acids. Germline V gene lookup returns CDR1 SQVTM and CDR2 ANQGSEA. The DNA of the CDR3 is TGCAGCGTAAAGGGAGGGGGGAAAAACATTCAGTACTTC. Its translation: CSVKGGGKNIQYF.

This clonotype was observed a few times. The chain has TRBV21-1 and TRBJ2-5. TRBV21-1 is shown as a pseudogene. The CDR3 covers 15 residues. The CDR3 sequence is CASSKALKSQETQYF. The CDR3 region has the DNA TGTGCCAGCAGCAAAGCGCTTAAGTCACAAGAGACCCAGTACTTC.

A few counts support this clonotype. The rearrangement uses TRBV6-5 and TRBJ1-4; tentatively, D is TRBD1 (5 bases). Looked up from germline, CDR1 is MNHEY and CDR2 is SVGAGI. This CDR3 spans 15 amino acids. V shed 0 bases and J shed 4 bases, with 9 bases lying between them. The CDR3 reads CASSYSGDLNEKLFF. The CDR3 DNA sequence: TGTGCCAGCAGTTACTCAGGGGACCTTAATGAAAAACTGTTTTTT.

This clonotype was detected a few times. The V and J genes are TRBV30 and TRBJ1-5, with D unclear. V lost 2 bases and J 5 bases, leaving 10 bases between the germline ends. CDR1 and CDR2 from the germline V gene are GTSNPN and SVGIG (reference sequence). CDR3 length: 13 amino acids. The CDR3 reads CAWSWGNDQPQHF. In DNA form, the CDR3 reads TGTGCCTGGAGTTGGGGAAACGATCAGCCCCAGCATTTT.

The rearrangement links TRBV20-1 to TRBJ2-5; D remains unclear. The germline CDR1 and CDR2 sequences are DFQATT and SNEGSKA (reference sequence). The CDR3 extends over 13 amino acids. V was cut by 0 bases and J by 4 bases, with 9 bases left in between. The CDR3: CSAREGSRETQYF. CDR3 nucleotides: TGCAGTGCTAGAGAGGGATCTCGAGAGACCCAGTACTTC.

This clonotype was counted many times. The V gene is TRBV12-3 or TRBV12-4, the J gene TRBJ1-5; the D is unclear. Deletions cut 3 bases from V and 0 bases from J, with 6 bases between. CDR3 length: 14 amino acids. The CDR3 protein is CASSFFDSNQPQHF. DNA of the CDR3: TGTGCCAGCAGTTTCTTCGATAGCAATCAGCCCCAGCATTTT.

This clonotype was observed a handful of times. The chain combines TRBV19 with TRBJ2-1; 7 bases align to TRBD1. Germline CDR1 reads LNHDA; CDR2 reads SQIVND (reference sequence). This CDR3 has 15 amino acids. Losses at the gene ends were 6 bases for V and 3 bases for J; bases not matched to a gene: 8. The CDR3 protein is CASRTQGKVYNEQFF. CDR3 DNA: TGTGCCAGTAGGACACAGGGGAAAGTCTACAATGAGCAGTTCTTC. Full variable domain (rest looked up from reference TRBV19 and TRBJ2-1): DGGITQSPKYLFRKEGQNVTLSCEQNLNHDAMYWYRQDPGQGLRLIYYSQIVNDFQKGDIAEGYSVSREKKESFPLTVTSAQKNPTAFYLCASRTQGKVYNEQFFGPGTRLTVL.

This clonotype was seen at least ten times. The rearrangement uses TRBV6-5 and TRBJ2-2, with TRBD1 matching 7 bases. V trimming: 6 bases; J trimming: 9 bases; junction bases outside the gene matches: 4. The CDR3 loop spans 12 amino acids. CDR1 and CDR2 from the germline V gene are MNHEY and SVGAGI. The chain's CDR3 is CASSYRGRELFF. DNA for the CDR3: TGTGCCAGCAGCTACAGGGGCAGGGAGCTGTTTTTT.

This clonotype was detected a few times. The rearrangement links TRBV9 to TRBJ2-3, with 8 bases lining up with TRBD2. Germline trimming cut 4 bases from V and 2 bases from J; bases unmatched to any gene: 3. This CDR3 is built from 14 residues. Germline CDR1 reads SGDLS; CDR2 reads YYNGEE. The CDR3 loop reads CASSISGATDTQYF. In DNA, the CDR3 is TGTGCCAGCAGCATTAGCGGGGCCACAGATACGCAGTATTTT.

Worth noting for this clonotype: This may stem from a read error, because a much larger clone lies one nucleotide away. The chain employs TRBV2 and TRBJ2-5; 9 positions match TRBD2. V shed 6 bases, J shed 4 bases, and the junction held 15 bases outside the gene matches. Germline V gene lookup returns CDR1 SNHLY and CDR2 FYNNEI. CDR3 length: 17 amino acids. CDR3 nucleotides: TGTGCCAGCAGCACTGAACTAGCGGGCCTTAGTGCAGAGACCCAGTACTTC. This codes for CASSTELAGLSAETQYF.

In this sample, this clonotype turned up many times. CDR3 DNA: TGCAGTGCTAAAGAAGGATACGAGCAGTACTTC. Translated, it gives CSAKEGYEQYF. The rearrangement uses TRBV20-1 and TRBJ2-7; D remains unclear. V lost 4 bases to trimming and J lost 4 bases, with 8 bases between them. Per germline, CDR1 DFQATT and CDR2 SNEGSKA (reference sequence). This CDR3 has 11 amino acids.

Only a few counts were recorded for this clonotype. This clone may be a read error of a much larger clone one base away. The CDR3 protein is CASSYGGRAYF. CDR3 DNA sequence: TGTGCCAGCAGTTACGGCGGCAGGGCTTACTTC. This chain joins TRBV6-2 or TRBV6-3 and TRBJ2-5; possibly TRBD1 for D (5 bases). Germline loops: CDR1 MNHEY, CDR2 SVGEGT. Trimming cost V 2 bases and J 14 bases, with 12 bases left between them. This CDR3 has 11 amino acids.

The sample holds a few counts of this clonotype. This may be a read error: a much more frequent sequence differs by one nucleotide. This chain connects TRBV21-1 to TRBJ2-6. TRBV21-1 has pseudogene status. This CDR3 has 15 amino acids. CDR3 amino acids: CASSAQGSGANVPTF. The CDR3 region has the DNA TGTGCCAGCAGCGCCCAGGGATCTGGGGCCAACGTCCCGACTTTC.

The genes are TRBV29-1 and TRBJ2-1; TRBD2 aligns across 11 bases. The V gene's germline CDR1 is SQVTM and CDR2 ANQGSEA. V shed 7 bases and J 6 bases; nucleotides not matched to a gene: 11. The CDR3 sequence is 15 residues long. The CDR3 DNA is TGCAGCGCTACCGGGACTAGCGGTTTTGGCAATGAGCAGTTCTTC. This encodes CSATGTSGFGNEQFF.